Here is one TCR beta chain with its context. Its matching antigen is unknown. The data are from a study of metastatic and nonmetastatic thyroid tumors. General study points: In blood and tumor, TCR beta diversity was reportedly significantly higher in malignant thyroid tumors than in benign nodules.

Thyroid surgery was performed in patients who had received no treatment beforehand. TCRdb reanalyzed the PCR reads via MiXCR. Of tens of thousands of clones listed, 20% are singletons. This CDR3 region has 16 residues. V lost 3 bases to trimming and J lost 11 bases; unmatched junction nucleotides: 10. The germline V gene has CDR1 SGHRS and CDR2 YFSETQ. Sequenced: blood. The receptor comes from a female donor with papillary thyroid cancer or a benign thyroid nodule (not recorded which). Some clones in this sample may be carry-over from other donors' samples. The chain employs TRBV5-1 and TRBJ2-2; 13 bases align to TRBD2. The CDR3 here is CASSSTSGGDTCELFF. The CDR3 DNA reads TGCGCCAGCAGCTCCACTAGCGGGGGGGACACCTGTGAGCTGTTTTTT.